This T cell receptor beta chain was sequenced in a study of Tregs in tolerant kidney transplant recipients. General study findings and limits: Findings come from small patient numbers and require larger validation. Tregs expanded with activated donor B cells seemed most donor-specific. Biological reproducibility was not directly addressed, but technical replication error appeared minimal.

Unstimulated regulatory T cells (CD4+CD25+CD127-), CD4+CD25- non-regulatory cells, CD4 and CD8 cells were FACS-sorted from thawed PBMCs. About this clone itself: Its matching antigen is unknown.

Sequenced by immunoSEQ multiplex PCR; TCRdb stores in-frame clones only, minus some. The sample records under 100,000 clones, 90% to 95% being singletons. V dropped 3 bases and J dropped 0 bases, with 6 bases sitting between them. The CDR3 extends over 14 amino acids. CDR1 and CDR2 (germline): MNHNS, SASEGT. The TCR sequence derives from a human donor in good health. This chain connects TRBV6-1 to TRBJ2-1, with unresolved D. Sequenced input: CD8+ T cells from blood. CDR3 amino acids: CASSDESSYNEQFF. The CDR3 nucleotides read TGTGCCAGCAGTGACGAGAGCTCCTACAATGAGCAGTTCTTC.